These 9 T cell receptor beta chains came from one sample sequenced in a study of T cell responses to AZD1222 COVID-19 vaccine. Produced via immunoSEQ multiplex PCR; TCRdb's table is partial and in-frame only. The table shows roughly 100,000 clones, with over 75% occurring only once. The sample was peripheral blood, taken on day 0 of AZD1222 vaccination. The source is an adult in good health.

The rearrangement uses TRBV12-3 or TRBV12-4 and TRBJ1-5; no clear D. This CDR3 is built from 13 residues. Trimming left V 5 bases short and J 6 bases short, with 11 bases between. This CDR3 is CASSPQGSQPQHF. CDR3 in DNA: TGTGCCAGCAGTCCCCAAGGAAGTCAGCCCCAGCATTTT.

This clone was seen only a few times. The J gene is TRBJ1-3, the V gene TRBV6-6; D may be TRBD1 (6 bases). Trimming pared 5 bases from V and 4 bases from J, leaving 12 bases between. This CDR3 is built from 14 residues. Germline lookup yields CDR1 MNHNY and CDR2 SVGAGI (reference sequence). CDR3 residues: CASSDQGKGNTIYF. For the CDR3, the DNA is TGTGCCAGCAGTGACCAGGGGAAGGGAAACACCATATATTTT.

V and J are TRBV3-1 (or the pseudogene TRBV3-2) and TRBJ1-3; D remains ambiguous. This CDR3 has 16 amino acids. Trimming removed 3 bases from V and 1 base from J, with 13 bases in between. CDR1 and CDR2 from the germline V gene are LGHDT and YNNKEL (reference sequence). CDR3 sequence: CASSHALRASGNTIYF. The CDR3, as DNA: TGTGCCAGCAGCCATGCGCTAAGGGCATCTGGAAACACCATATATTTT.

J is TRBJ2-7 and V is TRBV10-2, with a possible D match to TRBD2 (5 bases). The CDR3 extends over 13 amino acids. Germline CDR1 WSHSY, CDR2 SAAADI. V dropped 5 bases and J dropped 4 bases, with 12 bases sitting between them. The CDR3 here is CASSPSPRYEQYF. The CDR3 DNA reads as TGCGCCAGCAGTCCTAGCCCCCGTTACGAGCAGTACTTC.

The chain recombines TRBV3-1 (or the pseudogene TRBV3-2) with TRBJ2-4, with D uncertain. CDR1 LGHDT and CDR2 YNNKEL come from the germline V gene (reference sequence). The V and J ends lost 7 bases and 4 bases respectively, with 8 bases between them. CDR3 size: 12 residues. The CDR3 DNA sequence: TGTGCCAGCATCTCAATAAAAAACATTCAGTACTTC. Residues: CASISIKNIQYF.

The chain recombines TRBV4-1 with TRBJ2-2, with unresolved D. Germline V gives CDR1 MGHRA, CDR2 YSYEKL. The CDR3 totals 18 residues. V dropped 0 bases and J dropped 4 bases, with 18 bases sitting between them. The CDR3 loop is CASSQEPWTALGTGELFF. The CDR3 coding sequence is TGCGCCAGCAGCCAAGAACCATGGACGGCCTTGGGCACCGGGGAGCTGTTTTTT.

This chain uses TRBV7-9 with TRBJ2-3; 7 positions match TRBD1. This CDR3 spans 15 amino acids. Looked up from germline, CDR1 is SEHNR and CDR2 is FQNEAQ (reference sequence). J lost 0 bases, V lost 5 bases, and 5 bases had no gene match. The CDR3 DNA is TGTGCCAGCAGCAGACAGGGAACGAGCACAGATACGCAGTATTTT. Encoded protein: CASSRQGTSTDTQYF.

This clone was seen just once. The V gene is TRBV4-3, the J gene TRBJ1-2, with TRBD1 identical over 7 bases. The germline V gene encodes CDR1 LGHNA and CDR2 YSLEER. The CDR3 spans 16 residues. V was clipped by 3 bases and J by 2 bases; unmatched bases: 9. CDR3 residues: CASSQGKNRGNYGYTF. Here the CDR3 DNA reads TGCGCCAGCAGCCAGGGCAAGAACAGGGGAAACTATGGCTACACCTTC.

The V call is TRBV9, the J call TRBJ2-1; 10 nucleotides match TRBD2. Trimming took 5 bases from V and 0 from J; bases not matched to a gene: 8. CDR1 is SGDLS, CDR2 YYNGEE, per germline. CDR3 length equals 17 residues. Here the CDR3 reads CASSPKPSGSSYNEQFF. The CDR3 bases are TGTGCCAGCAGTCCAAAGCCTAGCGGGAGCTCCTACAATGAGCAGTTCTTC. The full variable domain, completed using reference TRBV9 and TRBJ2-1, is DSGVTQTPKHLITATGQRVTLRCSPRSGDLSVYWYQQSLDQGLQFLIQYYNGEERAKGNILERFSAQQFPDLHSELNLSSLELGDSALYFCASSPKPSGSSYNEQFFGPGTRLTVL.